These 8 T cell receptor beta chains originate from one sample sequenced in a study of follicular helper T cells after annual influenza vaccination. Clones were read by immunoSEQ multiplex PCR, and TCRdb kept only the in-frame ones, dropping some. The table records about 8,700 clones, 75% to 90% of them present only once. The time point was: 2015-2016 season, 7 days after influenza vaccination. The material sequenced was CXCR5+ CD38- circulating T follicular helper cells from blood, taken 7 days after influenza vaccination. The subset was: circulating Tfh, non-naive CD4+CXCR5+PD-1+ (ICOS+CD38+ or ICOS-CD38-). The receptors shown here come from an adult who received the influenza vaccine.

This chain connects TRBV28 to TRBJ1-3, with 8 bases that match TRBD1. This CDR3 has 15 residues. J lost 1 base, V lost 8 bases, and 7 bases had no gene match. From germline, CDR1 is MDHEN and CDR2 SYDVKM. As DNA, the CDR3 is TGTGCCAGCGACGGGACAGGCCCTTCTGGAAACACCATATATTTT. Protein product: CASDGTGPSGNTIYF. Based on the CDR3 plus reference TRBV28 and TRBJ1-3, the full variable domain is DVKVTQSSRYLVKRTGEKVFLECVQDMDHENMFWYRQDPGLGLRLIYFSYDVKMKEKGDIPEGYSVSREKKERFSLILESASTNQTSMYLCASDGTGPSGNTIYFGEGSWLTVV.

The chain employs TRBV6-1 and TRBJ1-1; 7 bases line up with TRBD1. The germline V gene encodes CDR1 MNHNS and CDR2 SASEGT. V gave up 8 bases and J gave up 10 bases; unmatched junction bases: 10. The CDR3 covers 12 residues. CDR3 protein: CASRGQALGAFF. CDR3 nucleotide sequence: TGTGCCAGCCGAGGACAGGCCCTGGGAGCTTTCTTT.

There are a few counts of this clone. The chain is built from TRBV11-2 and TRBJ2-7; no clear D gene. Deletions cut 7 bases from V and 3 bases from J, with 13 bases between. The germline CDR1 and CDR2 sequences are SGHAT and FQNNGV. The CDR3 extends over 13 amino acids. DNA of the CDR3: TGTGCCAGCAAGCAAGGGCTTATCTACGAGCAGTACTTC. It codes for CASKQGLIYEQYF.

CDR3 sequence: CASSLWAGANVLTF. The CDR3 bases are TGTGCCAGCAGTTTATGGGCTGGGGCCAACGTCCTGACTTTC. The V and J genes are TRBV28 and TRBJ2-6; D is unresolved. This CDR3 contains 14 residues. The V gene lost 0 bases and the J gene lost 2 bases, with 2 bases spanning the gap. Germline-derived CDR1 and CDR2 are MDHEN and SYDVKM. Looking up the rest from reference TRBV28 and TRBJ2-6 gives the full variable domain: DVKVTQSSRYLVKRTGEKVFLECVQDMDHENMFWYRQDPGLGLRLIYFSYDVKMKEKGDIPEGYSVSREKKERFSLILESASTNQTSMYLCASSLWAGANVLTFGAGSRLTVL.

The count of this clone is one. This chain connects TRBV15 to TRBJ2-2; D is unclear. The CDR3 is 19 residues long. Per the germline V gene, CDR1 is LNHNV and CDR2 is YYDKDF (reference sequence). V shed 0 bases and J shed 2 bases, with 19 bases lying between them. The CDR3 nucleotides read TGTGCCACCAGCAGAGATCTGGGTTTTCCCGGTTTAAACACCGGGGAGCTGTTTTTT. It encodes CATSRDLGFPGLNTGELFF.

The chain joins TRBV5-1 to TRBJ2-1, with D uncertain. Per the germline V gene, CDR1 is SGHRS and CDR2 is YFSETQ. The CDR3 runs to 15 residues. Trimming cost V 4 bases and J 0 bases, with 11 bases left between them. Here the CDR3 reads CASSVYSSSYNEQFF. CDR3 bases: TGCGCCAGCAGCGTTTACTCTAGCTCCTACAATGAGCAGTTCTTC.

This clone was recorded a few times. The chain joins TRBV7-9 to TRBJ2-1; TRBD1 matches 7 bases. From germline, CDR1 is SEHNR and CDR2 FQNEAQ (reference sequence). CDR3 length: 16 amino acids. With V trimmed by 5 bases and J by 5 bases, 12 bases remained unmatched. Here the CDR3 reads CASSQGLGQLHNEQFF. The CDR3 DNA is TGTGCCAGCAGCCAAGGCTTGGGACAGCTACACAATGAGCAGTTCTTC.

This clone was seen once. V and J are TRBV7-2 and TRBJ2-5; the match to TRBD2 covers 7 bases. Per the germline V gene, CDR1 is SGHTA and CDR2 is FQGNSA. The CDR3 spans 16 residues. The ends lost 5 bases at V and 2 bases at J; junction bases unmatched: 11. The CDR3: CASSTSSSGSQETQYF. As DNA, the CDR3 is TGTGCCAGCAGCACATCATCTAGCGGAAGTCAAGAGACCCAGTACTTC.